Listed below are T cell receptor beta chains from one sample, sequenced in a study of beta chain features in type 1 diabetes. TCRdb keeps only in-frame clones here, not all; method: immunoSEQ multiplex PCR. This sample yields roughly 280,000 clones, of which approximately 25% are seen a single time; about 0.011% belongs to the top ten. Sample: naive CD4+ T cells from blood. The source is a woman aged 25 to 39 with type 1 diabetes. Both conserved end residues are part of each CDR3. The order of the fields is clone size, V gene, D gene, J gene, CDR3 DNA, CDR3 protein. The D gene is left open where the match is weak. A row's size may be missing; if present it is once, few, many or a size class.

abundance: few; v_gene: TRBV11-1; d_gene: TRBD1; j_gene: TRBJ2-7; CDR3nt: TGTGCCAGCAGCTCGCCCCGGGACAGGTCTTCCTACGAGCAGTACTTC; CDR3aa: CASSSPRDRSSYEQYF
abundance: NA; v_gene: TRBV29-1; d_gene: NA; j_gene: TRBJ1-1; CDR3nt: TGCAGCGGGCGGGGCGGCGACACTGAAGCTTTCTTT; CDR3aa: CSGRGGDTEAFF
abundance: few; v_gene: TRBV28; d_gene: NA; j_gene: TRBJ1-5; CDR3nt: TGTGCCAGCAGCCGGGACACCAATCAGCCCCAGCATTTT; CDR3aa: CASSRDTNQPQHF
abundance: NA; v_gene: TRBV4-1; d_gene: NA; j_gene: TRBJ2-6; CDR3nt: TGCGCCAGCAGCCCAGCTTTGACAGGCATGACTGGGGCCAACGTCCTGACTTTC; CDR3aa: CASSPALTGMTGANVLTF
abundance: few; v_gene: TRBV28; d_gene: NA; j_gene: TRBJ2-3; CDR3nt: TGTGCCAGCAGTTTCGGACGACTAGTCACAGATACGCAGTATTTT; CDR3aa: CASSFGRLVTDTQYF
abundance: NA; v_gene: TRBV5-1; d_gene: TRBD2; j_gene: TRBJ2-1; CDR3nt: TGCGCCAGCAGCTTGACTAGCGGGAGCTCCTACAATGAGCAGTTCTTC; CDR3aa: CASSLTSGSSYNEQFF
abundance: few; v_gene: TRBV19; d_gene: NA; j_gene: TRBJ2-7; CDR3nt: TGTGCCAGTAGCCTTCAGGGGTTCGGCGAGCAGTACTTC; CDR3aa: CASSLQGFGEQYF
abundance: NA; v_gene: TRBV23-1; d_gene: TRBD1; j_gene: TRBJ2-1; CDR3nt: TGCGCCAGCAGTCGAACAATCAGACGGGACAGCCCTCTCGGCAATGAGCAGTTCTTC; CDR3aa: CASSRTIRRDSPLGNEQFF
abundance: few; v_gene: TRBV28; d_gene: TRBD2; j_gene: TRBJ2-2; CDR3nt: TGTGCCAGCAGTTTTGACCTAGCGGGAGTGAAAGTCGGGGAGCTGTTTTTT; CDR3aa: CASSFDLAGVKVGELFF
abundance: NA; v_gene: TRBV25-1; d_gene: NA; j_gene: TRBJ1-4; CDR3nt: TGTGCCAGTCTCGGGACAACTAATGAAAAACTGTTTTTT; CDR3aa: CASLGTTNEKLFF
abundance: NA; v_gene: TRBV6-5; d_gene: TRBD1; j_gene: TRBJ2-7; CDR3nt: TGTGCCAGCAGTTACGAGGGCAGGGGGCCTTCCTACGAGCAGTACTTC; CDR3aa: CASSYEGRGPSYEQYF
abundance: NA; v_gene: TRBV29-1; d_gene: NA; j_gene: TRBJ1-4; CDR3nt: TGCAGCGGAAGGACAGCCTCTAATGAAAAACTGTTTTTT; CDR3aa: CSGRTASNEKLFF
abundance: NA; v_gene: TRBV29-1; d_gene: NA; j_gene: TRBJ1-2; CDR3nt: TGCAGCGTCGGTAGAGTAGAGGATGGCTACACCTTC; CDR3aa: CSVGRVEDGYTF
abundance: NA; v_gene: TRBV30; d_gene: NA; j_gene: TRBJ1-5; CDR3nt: TGTGCCTGGAGTGTATCGAGGGCTCAGCCCCAGCATTTT; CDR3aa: CAWSVSRAQPQHF
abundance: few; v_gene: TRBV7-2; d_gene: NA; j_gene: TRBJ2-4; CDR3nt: TGTGCCAGCAGCTTAGTGGAGGCCAAAAACATTCAGTACTTC; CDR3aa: CASSLVEAKNIQYF
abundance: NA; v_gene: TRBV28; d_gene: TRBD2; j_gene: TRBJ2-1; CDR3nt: TGTGCCAGCAGTTCATCTAGCGGGGGTTCCTACAATGAGCAGTTCTTC; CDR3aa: CASSSSSGGSYNEQFF
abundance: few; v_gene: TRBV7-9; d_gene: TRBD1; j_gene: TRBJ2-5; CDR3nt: TGTGCCAGCAGCCCACAGGGGGTCCAAGAGACCCAGTACTTC; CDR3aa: CASSPQGVQETQYF
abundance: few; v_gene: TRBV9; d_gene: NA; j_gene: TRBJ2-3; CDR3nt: TGTGCCAGCCAGACTAGGCCCAGCACAGATACGCAGTATTTT; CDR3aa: CASQTRPSTDTQYF
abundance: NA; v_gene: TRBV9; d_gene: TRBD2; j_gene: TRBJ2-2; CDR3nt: TGTGCCAGCAGGCGGGAGGAGGACACCGGGGAGCTGTTTTTT; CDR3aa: CASRREEDTGELFF
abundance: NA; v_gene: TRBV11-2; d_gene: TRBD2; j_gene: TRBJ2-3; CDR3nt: TGTGCCAGCAGCCCGGGGCTAGCGGCGGGGTGGCGCTTT; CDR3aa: CASSPGLAAGWRF
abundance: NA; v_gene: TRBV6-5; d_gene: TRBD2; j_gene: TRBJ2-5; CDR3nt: TGTGCCAGCAGTTACTCGGGGACTAGTGAGACCCAGTACTTC; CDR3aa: CASSYSGTSETQYF
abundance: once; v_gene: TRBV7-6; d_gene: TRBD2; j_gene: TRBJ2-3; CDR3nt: TGTGCCAGCAGCCCTGAACTAGCGGGAGTTTTTGGCACAGATACGCAGTATTTT; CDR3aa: CASSPELAGVFGTDTQYF
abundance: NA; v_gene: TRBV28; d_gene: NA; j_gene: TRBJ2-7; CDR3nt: TGTGCCAGCACCGCCGGGTCCGTCTCCTACGAGCAGTACTTC; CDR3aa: CASTAGSVSYEQYF